The clone carrying this T cell receptor (beta chain) has at least ten counts. Its specificity is not known. An end of the junction does not agree with germline; a read error may underlie this. Germline V gives CDR1 SGHVS, CDR2 FQNEAQ. The CDR3 has 12 residues. The data were obtained in a study of neurological immune-mediated disorders. Study-wide results and limits: Private repertoires in all groups were suggested by the absence of shared CDR3 amino acid sequences among expanded clones across subjects. The greatest degree of TCR clonal expansion was observed in HTLV-1-associated myelopathy, with the lowest in multiple sclerosis, below that of healthy controls.

TCRdb analysed the 5' RACE reads with MiXCR anew, one entry per CDR3 protein. The profile shows about 14,000 distinct CDR3 sequences, over 9.5% of them singletons. This chain joins TRBV7-8 and TRBJ2-5, with TRBD2 matching 7 bases. Sequenced sample: PBMCs. This TCR derives from a woman aged 40 to 50 in good health. CDR3 nucleotides: TGCTGGAAAGGGGAGGGAAAAGAGACCCAGTACTTC. It translates to CWKGEGKETQYF. Drawing the rest from reference TRBV7-8 and TRBJ2-5, the complete variable domain is GAGVSQSPRYKVAKRGQDVALRCDPISGHVSLFWYQQALGQGPEFLTYFQNEAQLDKSGLPSDRFFAERPEGSVSTLKIQRTQQEDSAVYLCWKGEGKETQYFGPGTRLLVL.